This T cell receptor beta chain was recorded in a study of blood T cell repertoires in COVID-19. The overall study: T cells, B-cell-depleted T cells, or PBMCs supplied cDNA or gDNA.

CDR1 is MNHEY, CDR2 SVGEGT, per germline. Trimming left V 0 bases short and J 5 bases short, with 14 bases between. CDR3 length: 15 residues. The method was immunoSEQ multiplex PCR; TCRdb's version includes in-frame clones alone and lacks a portion of them. The profile shows 45,000 to 55,000 clones, about 82% of them singletons. This chain joins TRBV6-2 or TRBV6-3 and TRBJ2-7; D is possibly TRBD1 (6 bases). The TCR was taken from a man in his 70s with active COVID-19. The sample comprised peripheral blood. CDR3 nucleotide sequence: TGTGCCAGCAGTTACTCCGGGACATCCTTCGACGAGCAGTACTTC. It yields the protein CASSYSGTSFDEQYF.